This T cell receptor (beta chain) was captured in a study of TIL therapy for anti-PD-1-resistant metastatic lung cancer. Study context: By whole-exome sequencing, median non-synonymous tumor mutation burden was roughly 1.4 mutations per megabase.

The study, taken as a whole, reports: Patients were highly selected, enriched for treatment-naive, never-smoker and oncogene-addicted cases. The baseline peripheral repertoire was partially replaced by infused TIL clonotypes that later decayed.

The immunoSEQ assay was v3. TCRdb's copy holds only in-frame clones and misses some; the assay was immunoSEQ multiplex PCR. The sample holds about 57,000 clones; roughly 85% are singletons and the top ten take 4% to 5.5%. As regards this clone: What it binds is unknown.

The germline V gene has CDR1 SGHTA and CDR2 FQGNSA. The CDR3 has 16 amino acids. The J segment lost 4 bases and the V segment lost 1 base, leaving 7 bases of the junction unmatched. This sample's time point: pre-treatment sample, taken before nivolumab and TIL therapy. The sequenced sample was blood, obtained at baseline. V gene TRBV7-2 combines with J gene TRBJ2-1; 7 nucleotides match TRBD2. The TCR sequence derives from a woman aged 30-79 years with non-small cell lung cancer. For the CDR3, the DNA is TGTGCCAGCAGCTTAGGTGGGCGGGGGATGTACAATGAGCAGTTCTTC. Its protein product is CASSLGGRGMYNEQFF.